These 8 T cell receptor beta chains came from one sample sequenced in a study of Tregs in tolerant kidney transplant recipients (dated by TCRdb to between 2018 and 2020). The transplants used related donors along with nonmyeloablative bone marrow transplantation, and in the human trials mixed chimerism was transient. Receptor libraries were prepared by the immunoSEQ multiplex PCR assay. In TCRdb, the immuneACCESS table is reduced to in-frame sequences with V and J assigned. These tables do not hold every clone; where another copy was compared, an unresolved V gene accounts for under half, and the others remain unexplained. The sample table includes about 15,000 clones. 3.5% of the sample belongs to the ten largest clones. Specimen: CD4+ T cells from blood (PBMCs), collected 12 months after the transplant. Source of these receptors: a human patient who received a combined kidney and bone marrow transplant. After a transplant, the donor of the graft may account for some T cells.

Comment on this clone: The missing CDR3 end, 3 residues past where the read stops, is filled in from the germline J gene. This rearrangement joins TRBV5-1 to TRBJ2-4; D perhaps matches TRBD1 (6 bases). Germline values: CDR1 SGHRS, CDR2 YFSETQ. This CDR3 spans 14 amino acids. Trimming cost V 4 bases and J 3 bases, with 11 bases left between them. The DNA read from the CDR3 is TGCGCCAGCAGCCTCGGACAGAGCAAAAACATT. Its protein product is CASSLGQSKNI. The whole CDR3 sequence is CASSLGQSKNIQYF. Full variable domain (rest looked up from reference TRBV5-1 and TRBJ2-4): KAGVTQTPRYLIKTRGQQVTLSCSPISGHRSVSWYQQTPGQGLQFLFEYFSETQRNKGNFPGRFSGRQFSNSRSEMNVSTLELGDSALYLCASSLGQSKNIQYFGAGTRLSVL.

Comment on this clone: Coverage ceases 3 residues before the CDR3 finishes, and the germline J gene fills in the end. This chain connects TRBV7-3 to TRBJ2-3; tentative D call: TRBD1 (5 bases). The ends were cut back, 5 bases at V and 2 bases at J, with 11 bases in the middle. CDR3 size: 14 residues. Germline CDR1 is SGHTA and CDR2 is FQGTGA. The CDR3 loop is CASSPSGNTDTQYF. CDR3 DNA (partial): TGTGCCAGCAGCCCCTCAGGGAACACAGATACG.

The CDR3 protein is CASSYTGGNEKLFF. Partial CDR3 DNA: TGTGCCAGCAGCTATACAGGGGGAAATGAAAAA. This chain uses TRBV7-8 with TRBJ1-4; 8 nucleotides line up with TRBD1. Read data end 3 residues before the CDR3 end; the end is taken from the germline J gene. The CDR3 length is 14 residues. Per the germline V gene, CDR1 is SGHVS and CDR2 is FQNEAQ. Trimming removed 4 bases from V and 5 bases from J; junction bases left unmatched: 3.

As concerns this clone: With the read ending 3 residues before the CDR3 end, the germline J gene is used to fill in that end. The chain links TRBV5-6 to TRBJ2-1; D may be TRBD1 (6 bases). This CDR3 contains 15 residues. The germline V gene has CDR1 SGHDT and CDR2 YYEEEE. V was shortened by 1 base and J by 5 bases, with 13 bases between the two germline ends. The sequenced CDR3 bases are TGTGCCAGCAGCTTGCGTACAGGGTGGGACAATGAG. As protein: CASSLRTGWDNE. The full CDR3 sequence reads CASSLRTGWDNEQFF.

As regards this clone: The read terminates 3 residues before the CDR3 end, so the remaining end is supplied by the germline J gene. The V gene is TRBV7-9, the J gene TRBJ2-7; D might be TRBD1 (6 bases). V shed 5 bases and J shed 3 bases, with 14 bases lying between them. CDR1 and CDR2 (germline): SEHNR, FQNEAQ (reference sequence). The CDR3 covers 14 residues. The CDR3 is CASSATGTHYEQYF. The CDR3 DNA, read in part, is TGTGCCAGCAGCGCCACCGGGACACACTACGAG.

About this clone: The read terminates 3 residues ahead of where the CDR3 ends, so the germline J gene completes it. V gene TRBV20-1 combines with J gene TRBJ2-3, with 8 bases matching TRBD2. The CDR3 contains 13 residues. From germline, CDR1 is DFQATT and CDR2 SNEGSKA (reference sequence). The ends lost 7 bases at V and 3 bases at J; junction bases unmatched: 6. Incomplete CDR3 DNA: TGCAGTGAAGCGGGAGAGACGACAGATACG. Amino acids: CSEAGETTDT. The complete CDR3 protein is CSEAGETTDTQYF.

The CDR3 DNA, read in part, is TGCAGTGCTCTCGGGACAGCACAAGAGACC. Translating it yields CSALGTAQET. The entire CDR3 protein is CSALGTAQETQYF. V and J are TRBV20-1 and TRBJ2-5; 7 nucleotides align to TRBD1. The missing CDR3 end, 3 residues past where the read stops, is filled in from the germline J gene. The CDR3 has 13 residues. After removal of 5 bases from V and 2 bases from J, the junction contained 5 bases not matched to a gene. Germline CDR1 reads DFQATT; CDR2 reads SNEGSKA (reference sequence).

For this clone: The DNA ends 3 residues before the CDR3 does, and the rest of the CDR3 is filled in from the germline J gene. This rearrangement joins TRBV11-2 to TRBJ2-7, with TRBD1 matching 8 bases. The CDR3 is 14 residues long. Germline-derived CDR1 and CDR2 are SGHAT and FQNNGV. V lost 5 bases, J lost 2 bases, and 5 bases stayed unmatched. CDR3 region: CASSPGQGAYEQYF. The covered CDR3 bases are TGTGCCAGCAGCCCCGGACAGGGTGCCTACGAG.